Described below is a single T cell receptor beta chain sequence and its context. The sample comes from a study of human T cells and chemical hapten exposure. Per the germline V gene, CDR1 is MNHNS and CDR2 is SASEGT. CDR3 length: 14 residues. Trimming took 8 bases from V and 2 from J, leaving 15 bases between them. MiXCR, applied by TCRdb to the RACE reads, yields one record per CDR3 protein. The repertoire holds 340,000 or so distinct CDR3 sequences, 5.5% to 8% seen once, with 8.4% in the top ten. Time point reported: patch test 1, 2 weeks after DPC sensitization. Treatment in this sample: therapeutic diphenylcyclopropenone sensitization with weekly scalp DPC.

The material was whole blood, obtained in connection with sensitization to the hapten diphenylcyclopropenone (DPC). The TCR originated in a woman aged 18-35 years with alopecia areata. Some clones in this sample may be carry-over from other donors' samples. V and J are TRBV6-1 and TRBJ1-1; D unclear. CDR3: CASLYQKLNTEAFF. CDR3 DNA: TGTGCCAGCCTTTACCAGAAACTTAACACTGAAGCTTTCTTT.